This T cell receptor (beta chain) was captured in a study of metastatic and nonmetastatic thyroid tumors (dated by TCRdb to between 2020 and 2021). Background on the whole study: Repertoires were compared across peripheral blood and tumor or nodule tissue samples from malignant and benign thyroid patients.

The table lists this clone with many counts. This clone's antigen is unknown. No base quality information exists; no much larger clone differs at one position. Unmatched junction bases come to 6, with V trimmed by 4 bases and J by 4 bases. CDR1 and CDR2 (LGHNA, YSLEER) derive from the germline V gene. The CDR3 runs 17 amino acids, cysteine and phenylalanine included. Only the CDR3 DNA is retained, 51 bases long and in frame from the first base. To prepare the library, PCR was applied. TCRdb shows the sequencer as Illumina HiSeq 4000. High-throughput sequencing was used to profile the TCR beta-chain CDR3 region of every patient. From the authors' description of their analysis: Drawing on CDR3 differences between clinicopathological groups, the researchers built a classifier meant to tell apart patients with distant-metastatic papillary thyroid cancer. Repertoire diversity was assessed with the Shannon index, and tumor-blood repertoire similarity with the Morisita-Horn index. In-frame beta chains were kept once TCRdb had trimmed the public reads at Q25 with fastp and called clones with MiXCR. These V and J calls originate from TCRdb's pipeline instead of the authors' own analysis. This sample holds some 20,000 clones; around 28% were observed only once. The ten most abundant clones make up less than 7% of the sample.

Findings and caveats that apply to the study as a whole: In both blood and tumor samples, TCR beta diversity was reported to be significantly higher in malignant tumors than in benign nodules.

No patient had received any treatment before thyroid surgery. The study retrospectively analysed patient clinical samples collected from the early 2010s to the late 2010s using T-cell receptor beta sequencing. The TCR comes from a female donor with papillary thyroid cancer or a benign thyroid nodule (not recorded which). Some clones in this sample may be carry-over from other donors' samples. The sequenced sample consisted of blood. The chain is assembled from TRBV4-3 and TRBJ2-2, with 13 bases in between that match TRBD2. CDR3 loop: CASSRRTSGSITGELFF. The bases read TGCGCCAGCAGCCGCAGGACTAGCGGGAGCATCACCGGGGAGCTGTTTTTT.